These T cell receptor beta chains were read from a single sample in a study of T cell repertoires in cytomegalovirus infection. Their antigen targets remain unknown. TCRdb processed the reads anew with MiXCR; each CDR3 protein has one entry. The repertoire consists of around 770,000 distinct CDR3 sequences, with just under 30% occurring once and the leading ten covering 13%. The sequencing here drew on cultured CD8+ T cells from PBMCs, taken from culture after CMV antigen stimulation. These receptor sequences come from a human donor in good health (CMV status not recorded). Some clones in this sample may be carry-over from other donors' samples. Each CDR3 is given with its conserved first and last residue. The D gene is left open where the match is weak. Rows give clone size only sometimes, using once, few, many, or a class for an expanded clone.

cdr3_length: 18
clone_size: NA
v_call: TRBV28
j_call: TRBJ2-5
d_call: TRBD2
cdr3_aa: CASSLSRLSGGPRETQYF
cdr3_nt: TGTGCCAGCAGTTTAAGTCGGCTAAGCGGGGGGCCGAGGGAGACCCAGTACTTC

cdr3_length: 15
clone_size: few
v_call: TRBV15
j_call: TRBJ2-1
d_call: TRBD1
cdr3_aa: CATSTADRGRNEQFF
cdr3_nt: TGTGCCACCAGCACCGCGGACAGGGGGCGAAATGAGCAGTTCTTC

cdr3_length: 16
clone_size: many
v_call: TRBV7-8
j_call: TRBJ2-3
d_call: NA
cdr3_aa: CASSLILGRSTDTQYF
cdr3_nt: TGTGCCAGCAGCCTTATCCTAGGACGAAGCACAGATACGCAGTATTTT

cdr3_length: 14
clone_size: NA
v_call: TRBV6-5
j_call: TRBJ2-1
d_call: NA
cdr3_aa: CASSWLADYNEQFF
cdr3_nt: TGTGCCAGCAGTTGGCTAGCAGATTACAATGAGCAGTTCTTC

cdr3_length: 14
clone_size: once
v_call: TRBV29-1
j_call: TRBJ1-2
d_call: TRBD1
cdr3_aa: CSVEDTTGVNGYTF
cdr3_nt: TGCAGCGTTGAAGATACGACAGGGGTGAATGGCTACACCTTC

cdr3_length: 17
clone_size: few
v_call: TRBV28
j_call: TRBJ1-5
d_call: TRBD1
cdr3_aa: CASSPGQGFYSNQPQHF
cdr3_nt: TGTGCCAGCAGCCCGGGACAGGGATTTTATAGCAATCAGCCCCAGCATTTT

cdr3_length: 13
clone_size: NA
v_call: TRBV2
j_call: TRBJ2-2
d_call: NA
cdr3_aa: CASGGHITGELFF
cdr3_nt: TGTGCCAGCGGGGGACATATCACCGGGGAGCTGTTTTTT

cdr3_length: 17
clone_size: NA
v_call: TRBV4-1
j_call: TRBJ2-1
d_call: TRBD2
cdr3_aa: CASSQGVLAGGLNEQFF
cdr3_nt: TGCGCCAGCAGCCAGGGAGTACTAGCGGGGGGTCTCAATGAGCAGTTCTTC

cdr3_length: 15
clone_size: NA
v_call: TRBV7-9
j_call: TRBJ2-5
d_call: NA
cdr3_aa: CASSFSGEYQETQYF
cdr3_nt: TGTGCCAGCAGCTTTTCCGGGGAGTACCAAGAGACCCAGTACTTC

cdr3_length: 14
clone_size: many
v_call: TRBV28
j_call: TRBJ2-5
d_call: NA
cdr3_aa: CATTWTLQGETQYF
cdr3_nt: TGTGCCACCACCTGGACTCTCCAAGGGGAGACCCAGTACTTC

cdr3_length: 11
clone_size: NA
v_call: TRBV6-5
j_call: TRBJ2-1
d_call: NA
cdr3_aa: CASQVNNEQFF
cdr3_nt: TGTGCCAGCCAAGTGAACAATGAGCAGTTCTTC

cdr3_length: 15
clone_size: NA
v_call: TRBV7-6
j_call: TRBJ2-5
d_call: TRBD1
cdr3_aa: CASSPEQGAKETQYF
cdr3_nt: TGTGCTAGCAGCCCAGAACAGGGGGCGAAAGAGACCCAGTACTTC

cdr3_length: 15
clone_size: NA
v_call: TRBV7-6
j_call: TRBJ2-3
d_call: TRBD1
cdr3_aa: CASSLVGQGIDTQYF
cdr3_nt: TGTGCCAGCAGCTTAGTGGGACAGGGTATTGATACGCAGTATTTT

cdr3_length: 16
clone_size: NA
v_call: TRBV12-3/TRBV12-4
j_call: TRBJ1-1
d_call: TRBD1
cdr3_aa: CASRAPGQGDERVAFF
cdr3_nt: TGTGCCAGCAGGGCTCCGGGACAGGGTGATGAGAGGGTGGCTTTCTTT

cdr3_length: 13
clone_size: NA
v_call: TRBV4-2
j_call: TRBJ1-6
d_call: NA
cdr3_aa: CASSQGPGPQVDF
cdr3_nt: TGTGCCAGCAGCCAAGGGCCGGGCCCCCAAGTTGACTTT

cdr3_length: 16
clone_size: few
v_call: TRBV27
j_call: TRBJ2-1
d_call: TRBD2
cdr3_aa: CASSLVAGGLYNEQFF
cdr3_nt: TGTGCCAGCAGTTTGGTAGCGGGGGGCCTCTACAATGAGCAGTTCTTC

cdr3_length: 17
clone_size: NA
v_call: TRBV14
j_call: TRBJ2-2
d_call: TRBD1
cdr3_aa: CASSRLGQDRGTGELFF
cdr3_nt: TGTGCCAGCAGCCGCCTAGGGCAGGACAGGGGAACCGGGGAGCTGTTTTTT

cdr3_length: 15
clone_size: many
v_call: TRBV7-2
j_call: TRBJ2-1
d_call: TRBD1
cdr3_aa: CASTPTGGSYNEQFF
cdr3_nt: TGTGCCAGCACCCCGACAGGGGGCTCCTACAATGAGCAGTTCTTC

cdr3_length: 16
clone_size: NA
v_call: TRBV7-3
j_call: TRBJ2-1
d_call: TRBD2
cdr3_aa: CASSPQTSGGYNEQFF
cdr3_nt: TGTGCCAGCAGCCCTCAGACTAGCGGGGGCTACAATGAGCAGTTCTTC

cdr3_length: 17
clone_size: NA
v_call: TRBV11-3
j_call: TRBJ2-2
d_call: TRBD2
cdr3_aa: CASINLGVAGVTGELFF
cdr3_nt: TGTGCCAGCATCAACCTTGGGGTAGCGGGGGTTACCGGGGAGCTGTTTTTT

cdr3_length: 13
clone_size: NA
v_call: TRBV3-1
j_call: TRBJ2-5
d_call: NA
cdr3_aa: CASSQSQEETQYF
cdr3_nt: TGTGCCAGCAGCCAGTCCCAGGAAGAGACCCAGTACTTC

cdr3_length: 15
clone_size: few
v_call: TRBV6-2/TRBV6-3
j_call: TRBJ2-5
d_call: NA
cdr3_aa: CASSYSPGLKETQYF
cdr3_nt: TGTGCCAGCAGTTACTCACCGGGACTCAAAGAGACCCAGTACTTC